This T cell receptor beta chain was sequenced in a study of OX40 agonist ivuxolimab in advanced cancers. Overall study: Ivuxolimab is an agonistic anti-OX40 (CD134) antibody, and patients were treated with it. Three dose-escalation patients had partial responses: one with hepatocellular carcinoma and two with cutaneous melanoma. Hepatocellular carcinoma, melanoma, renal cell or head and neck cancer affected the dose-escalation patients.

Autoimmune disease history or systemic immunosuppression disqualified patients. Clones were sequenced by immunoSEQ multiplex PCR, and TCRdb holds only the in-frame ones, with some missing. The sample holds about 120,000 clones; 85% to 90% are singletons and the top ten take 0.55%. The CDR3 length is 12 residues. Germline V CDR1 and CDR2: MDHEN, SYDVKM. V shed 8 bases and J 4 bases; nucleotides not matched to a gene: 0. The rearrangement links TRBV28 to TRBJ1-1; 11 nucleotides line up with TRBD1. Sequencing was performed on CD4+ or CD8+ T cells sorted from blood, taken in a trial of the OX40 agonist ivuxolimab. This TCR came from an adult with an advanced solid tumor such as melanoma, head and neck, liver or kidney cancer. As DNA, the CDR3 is TGTGCCAGCGGGACAGGGGGCACTGAAGCTTTCTTT. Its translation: CASGTGGTEAFF.